This entry lists 14 T cell receptor beta chains sequenced from one sample in a study of T cells expressing NK-cell markers (dated by TCRdb to 2020 to 2021). The receptor library was made with 5' RACE. Sequencing used an Illumina HiSeq 2000. Based on TCRdb reprocessing of the reads, there is one entry per CDR3 protein sequence, and DNA is missing. The sample's own table lists over 150,000 distinct CDR3 sequences. 37% of the sample belongs to the ten largest clones. Sequencing was performed on blood T cells: a sorted CD56 or NKG2C T cell subset, CD4+ or CD8+ T cells, or bulk PBMC T cells (not recorded which). The receptors derive from a woman between 45 and 65 years old in good health. Donor details come from another sample of the same person, matched by shared clones.

The chain uses TRBV5-6 and TRBJ2-6. Germline V gene sequence: CDR1 SGHDT, CDR2 YYEEEE. This CDR3 region has 15 residues. The CDR3 protein is CASSLPNSGANVLTF.

The chain uses TRBV5-6 and TRBJ2-7; TCRdb outputs TRBD1, but without DNA this stays unchecked. This CDR3 spans 15 amino acids. Germline CDR1 is SGHDT and CDR2 is YYEEEE. This chain's CDR3 is CASSLWTGGPYEQYF.

This chain links TRBV29-1 with TRBJ2-7. The CDR3 runs 13 residues. Germline V gene sequence: CDR1 SQVTM, CDR2 ANQGSEA. This CDR3 reads CSVGDGVFYEQYF.

The J gene is TRBJ1-4, the V gene TRBV15. Germline values: CDR1 LNHNV, CDR2 YYDKDF (reference sequence). This CDR3 has 17 amino acids. CDR3 amino acids: CATSTWGKATTNEKLFF. The full variable domain, rest sourced from reference TRBV15 and TRBJ1-4, is DAMVIQNPRYQVTQFGKPVTLSCSQTLNHNVMYWYQQKSSQAPKLLFHYYDKDFNNEADTPDNFQSRRPNTSFCFLDIRSPGLGDTAMYLCATSTWGKATTNEKLFFGSGTQLSVL.

The chain couples TRBV7-3 to TRBJ2-3; TCRdb gives TRBD2 as the D gene, but with no DNA this cannot be confirmed. Germline V CDR1 and CDR2: SGHTA, FQGTGA. The CDR3 totals 17 residues. The CDR3 loop is CASSLYGTSGSADTQYF. The whole variable domain, filled in from reference TRBV7-3 and TRBJ2-3, reads GAGVSQTPSNKVTEKGKYVELRCDPISGHTALYWYRQSLGQGPEFLIYFQGTGAADDSGLPNDRFFAVRPEGSVSTLKIQRTERGDSAVYLCASSLYGTSGSADTQYFGPGTRLTVL.

CDR3 protein: CASSHQTGASSNEQFF. This chain connects TRBV4-2 to TRBJ2-1. The CDR3 covers 16 residues. Germline V gives CDR1 LGHNA, CDR2 YNFKEQ.

J is TRBJ2-7 and V is TRBV28; TCRdb selects TRBD2, and the lack of DNA leaves this call unchecked. CDR3 length: 15 amino acids. Germline values: CDR1 MDHEN, CDR2 SYDVKM. CDR3 protein: CASSFPKSGAYEQYF.

The chain combines TRBV19 with TRBJ2-7; the D gene TCRdb calls, TRBD1, cannot be checked with no DNA. This CDR3 comprises 14 residues. Germline CDR1 and CDR2: LNHDA and SQIVND (reference sequence). The CDR3 is CASSIDLETVEQYF. Variable domain in full (rest from reference TRBV19 and TRBJ2-7): DGGITQSPKYLFRKEGQNVTLSCEQNLNHDAMYWYRQDPGQGLRLIYYSQIVNDFQKGDIAEGYSVSREKKESFPLTVTSAQKNPTAFYLCASSIDLETVEQYFGPGTRLTVT.

J is TRBJ2-1 and V is TRBV7-3; there is no DNA to check the TCRdb D call of TRBD2. The CDR3 sequence is 15 residues long. CDR1 and CDR2 (germline): SGHTA, FQGTGA. CDR3 residues: CASSPGTSGRHEQFF.

V gene TRBV7-9 combines with J gene TRBJ2-2. CDR3 size: 13 residues. Per germline, CDR1 SEHNR and CDR2 FQNEAQ (reference sequence). CDR3 protein: CASSPTGTGELFF.

The chain employs TRBV7-9 and TRBJ2-7; the D gene TCRdb calls, TRBD1, cannot be checked with no DNA. The CDR3 is 14 residues long. CDR1 and CDR2 from the germline V gene are SEHNR and FQNEAQ (reference sequence). The chain's CDR3 is CASSFGADFYEQYF.

The V gene is TRBV25-1, the J gene TRBJ2-1. The V gene's germline CDR1 is MGHDK and CDR2 SYGVNS. CDR3 length: 12 amino acids. This chain's CDR3 is CASRTWVNEQFF.

The chain recombines TRBV15 with TRBJ2-7; TCRdb outputs TRBD2, but without DNA this stays unchecked. The CDR3 consists of 16 residues. CDR1 LNHNV and CDR2 YYDKDF come from the germline V gene (reference sequence). The CDR3 reads CATSKGTSGRAREQYF. The full variable domain, with the rest looked up from reference TRBV15 and TRBJ2-7, is DAMVIQNPRYQVTQFGKPVTLSCSQTLNHNVMYWYQQKSSQAPKLLFHYYDKDFNNEADTPDNFQSRRPNTSFCFLDIRSPGLGDTAMYLCATSKGTSGRAREQYFGPGTRLTVT.

The rearrangement uses TRBV12-3 or TRBV12-4 and TRBJ1-1; TCRdb's D call of TRBD1 is untestable without DNA. This CDR3 region has 13 residues. CDR3: CASNTGENTEAFF.